Listed below are T cell receptor beta chains from one sample, sequenced in a study of T-cell reconstitution after alpha-beta-depleted transplantation in children. TCRdb re-analysed the PCR reads in MiXCR, keeping a single row per CDR3 protein. The profile shows about a million distinct CDR3 sequences, about 29% of them singletons. This specimen was PBMCs, mostly from graft donor cells, taken 360 days after TCRalphabeta/CD19-depleted stem cell transplant. These receptors came from a boy in the first two years of life who had a stem cell transplant for SCID, so the T cells may come from the graft donor. Both conserved end residues are part of each CDR3. D genes are given only for firm matches. A clone size is listed for some rows: how often the clone was seen (once, few, many), or a class if it is expanded.

J gene | clone size | V gene | D gene | CDR3 DNA | CDR3 protein
TRBJ1-1 | NA | TRBV5-1 | NA | TGCGCCAGCAGCACAGAGATGAACACTGAAGCTTTCTTT | CASSTEMNTEAFF
TRBJ2-4 | few | TRBV7-9 | NA | TGTGCCAGCAGCTTAGCAGTAGCCAAAAACATTCAGTACTTC | CASSLAVAKNIQYF
TRBJ1-2 | many | TRBV13 | NA | TGTGCCAGCAGCTTATTAAATGGCTACACCTTC | CASSLLNGYTF
TRBJ2-5 | few | TRBV29-1 | NA | TGCAGCGTTTTCGTTAAGCGTCTTCTGGCGGAGACCCAGTACTTC | CSVFVKRLLAETQYF
TRBJ1-1 | few | TRBV9 | NA | TGTGCCAGCGCCAGGGTGGGCACTGAAGCTTTCTTT | CASARVGTEAFF
TRBJ2-3 | many | TRBV5-1 | NA | TGCGCCAGCAGCCGAACACGGGGACAAGGGGATACGCAGTATTTT | CASSRTRGQGDTQYF
TRBJ2-5 | NA | TRBV5-1 | TRBD2 | TGCGCCAGCAGCCAACTAGCGGGGGGACCCCAAGAGACCCAGTACTTC | CASSQLAGGPQETQYF
TRBJ2-2 | many | TRBV5-1 | NA | TGCGCCAGCAGCTACGGACAAGTGAACACCGGGGAGCTGTTTTTT | CASSYGQVNTGELFF
TRBJ2-7 | NA | TRBV9 | NA | TGTGCCAGCAGCCCTCCGGAGGTTCCGCACGAGCAGTACTTC | CASSPPEVPHEQYF
TRBJ2-3 | NA | TRBV29-1 | TRBD1 | TGCAGCGTTGAACAGGGGGCTTCAGATACGCAGTATTTT | CSVEQGASDTQYF
TRBJ2-1 | NA | TRBV15 | NA | TGTGCCACCGGTGTAGGGGGGGCTCGGAATGAGCAGTTCTTC | CATGVGGARNEQFF
TRBJ2-5 | NA | TRBV12-3/TRBV12-4 | TRBD1 | TGTGCCAGCAGTTTAGCGGGACAGGGCGCAGAGACCCAGTACTTC | CASSLAGQGAETQYF
TRBJ1-5 | NA | TRBV28 | NA | TGTGCCAGCAGCTTTCCCCGGGACGGTCATAGCAATCAGCCCCAGCATTTT | CASSFPRDGHSNQPQHF
TRBJ2-7 | NA | TRBV10-3 | NA | TGTGCCATCAGTGACGGAAGCTCGATCTACGAGCAGTACTTC | CAISDGSSIYEQYF
TRBJ2-4 | NA | TRBV28 | TRBD1 | TGTGCCAGCAGCGACGCTTATGGGGACAGGGAGAATCAGTACTTC | CASSDAYGDRENQYF
TRBJ2-2 | NA | TRBV7-9 | NA | TGTGCCAGCAGCTTATCACAGATCGGTCCCGGGGAGCTGTTTTTT | CASSLSQIGPGELFF
TRBJ1-2 | NA | TRBV20-1 | NA | TGCAGTGCTAGAATAGGACACATCACTATTCAAAACTATGGCTACACCTTC | CSARIGHITIQNYGYTF
TRBJ2-1 | NA | TRBV5-1 | NA | TGCGCCAGCAGCTTGGTGTGGTGGCAGGCGGCGAGCAATGAGCAGTTCTTC | CASSLVWWQAASNEQFF
TRBJ2-3 | few | TRBV20-1 | NA | TGCAGTGCTAGTGCCGGACGGCTTAGCACAGATACGCAGTATTTT | CSASAGRLSTDTQYF
TRBJ1-1 | few | TRBV18 | NA | TGTGCCAGCTCATTAAGACACGCAGCTAACACTGAAGCTTTCTTT | CASSLRHAANTEAFF
TRBJ2-7 | many | TRBV5-1 | NA | TGCGCCAGCAGCTTAGACATCTACGAGCAGTACTTC | CASSLDIYEQYF
TRBJ2-7 | few | TRBV7-2 | NA | TGTGCCAGCAGCTTATTAGGTCCCTACGAGCAGTACTTC | CASSLLGPYEQYF
TRBJ2-3 | NA | TRBV2 | NA | TGTGCCAGCAGTTGGAGGGGCGGTAGCACAGATACGCAGTATTTT | CASSWRGGSTDTQYF
TRBJ1-1 | NA | TRBV4-1 | NA | TGCGCCAGCAGCCAAGATGCGGGAACCAGGGCTTGGGCGAGGGAGACTGAAGCTTTCTTT | CASSQDAGTRAWARETEAFF
TRBJ2-7 | NA | TRBV9 | TRBD2 | TGTGCCAGCAGCCCGAGCGGGGGGCCCTTCTACGAGCAGTACTTC | CASSPSGGPFYEQYF
TRBJ2-5 | NA | TRBV12-3/TRBV12-4 | NA | TGTGCCAGCCAATCTGCCCTTGAGCTTTTCGGGACCCAGTACTTC | CASQSALELFGTQYF
TRBJ1-1 | many | TRBV27 | NA | TGTGCCAGCAGTCCCCGGAAGACACCGAACACTGAAGCTTTCTTT | CASSPRKTPNTEAFF
TRBJ2-7 | NA | TRBV15 | TRBD1 | TGTGCCACCAGCAAAGACAGGGACTACGAGCAGTACTTC | CATSKDRDYEQYF
TRBJ2-2 | many | TRBV7-8 | TRBD2 | TGTGCCAGCAGCTTACGTCCCCGGACTAGCAAGAACACCGGGGAGCTGTTTTTT | CASSLRPRTSKNTGELFF
TRBJ2-7 | NA | TRBV5-5 | NA | TGTGCCAGCAGCTTGTATATTCAGGGGGGGAGCTACGAGCAGTACTTC | CASSLYIQGGSYEQYF
TRBJ2-6 | NA | TRBV6-2/TRBV6-3 | NA | TGTGCCAGCTCAAGAGTCAACGTCCTGACTTTC | CASSRVNVLTF
TRBJ2-3 | NA | TRBV6-1 | TRBD1 | TGTGCCAGCACTAGACCGGGACAGGGATTCACAGATACGCAGTATTTT | CASTRPGQGFTDTQYF
TRBJ1-4 | NA | TRBV12-3/TRBV12-4 | TRBD1 | TGTGCCAGCTCCGGTCAGGGGGCACTGGCTGAAAAACTGTTTTTT | CASSGQGALAEKLFF
TRBJ1-1 | NA | TRBV12-3/TRBV12-4 | TRBD1 | TGTGCCAGCACCAGGACAGGGGGCACTGAAGCTTTCTTT | CASTRTGGTEAFF
TRBJ1-5 | few | TRBV10-3 | NA | TGTGCCATCAGCCCATTCGGACCGGGGGTCCTCAATCAGCCCCAGCATTTT | CAISPFGPGVLNQPQHF
TRBJ1-5 | many | TRBV7-3 | NA | TGTGCCAGCAGTTCGGGAGTTAATCAGCCCCAGCATTTT | CASSSGVNQPQHF
TRBJ2-2 | NA | TRBV25-1 | NA | TGTGCCAGCGGAACGTCGGGACTCATCACCGGGGAGCTGTTTTTT | CASGTSGLITGELFF
TRBJ2-3 | NA | TRBV24-1 | NA | TGTGCCACCAGTGACCCCATGGATACGCAGTATTTT | CATSDPMDTQYF
TRBJ1-2 | few | TRBV5-6 | NA | TGTGCCAGCAGCCTCACGGGACAAAGACCTTATGGCTACACCTTC | CASSLTGQRPYGYTF
TRBJ1-1 | many | TRBV29-1 | TRBD1 | TGCAGTGCCGGGACAGGGAACACTGAAGCTTTCTTT | CSAGTGNTEAFF
TRBJ2-7 | NA | TRBV5-1 | NA | TGCGCCAGCAGACCCACAGGGTTAAGATCCTACGAGCAGTACTTC | CASRPTGLRSYEQYF
TRBJ1-1 | NA | TRBV24-1 | TRBD1 | TGTGCCACCAGTGATAGCCTCGGGACAGGCTCAGGGACTGAAGCTTTCTTT | CATSDSLGTGSGTEAFF
TRBJ1-1 | NA | TRBV20-1 | NA | TGCAGTGCTATGGTTATCAGGGCGAACACTGAAGCTTTCTTT | CSAMVIRANTEAFF
TRBJ2-2 | NA | TRBV9 | NA | TGTGCCAGCAGCGTAAGGATGAACACCGGGGAGCTGTTTTTT | CASSVRMNTGELFF
TRBJ2-7 | NA | TRBV28 | NA | TGTGCCAGCGGCGGAGTCTACGAGCAGTACTTC | CASGGVYEQYF
TRBJ2-2 | few | TRBV20-1 | TRBD1 | TGCAGTGCTAGAGACCCGGGACAGGGTAATTCCGGGGAGCTGTTTTTT | CSARDPGQGNSGELFF
TRBJ2-7 | few | TRBV20-1 | NA | TGCAGTGCTCGTGGGGCAGGCGTTAGCTCCTACGAGCAGTACTTC | CSARGAGVSSYEQYF